The 22 T cell receptor beta chains presented below share a single source sample, sequenced in a study of vaccination and CD4 T cells after COVID-19. An Oncomine TCR Beta short-read assay was used to sequence the DNA from cultured CD4+ T cells. TCRdb reprocessed the PCR reads with MiXCR, giving one entry per CDR3 protein. Among 10,000 to 15,000 distinct CDR3 sequences listed, 35% to 50% were seen once. Antigens of these TCRs are unknown. Treatment of the sample: approximately 11-day PBMC culture with coronavirus spike peptide pools or control peptides (ViraFEST assay). The material sequenced was cultured CD4+ T cells from blood, taken after SARS-CoV-2 vaccination. The receptors derive from a human donor with COVID-19.

The chain has TRBV2 and TRBJ2-1; tentatively, D is TRBD2 (6 bases). The CDR3 contains 12 residues. V lost 4 bases to trimming and J lost 8 bases, with 9 bases between them. Germline V gene sequence: CDR1 SNHLY, CDR2 FYNNEI. The CDR3 region is CASSVSGYEQFF. CDR3 nucleotide sequence: TGTGCCAGCAGTGTGAGCGGGTATGAGCAGTTCTTC. Full variable domain (remainder filled in from reference TRBV2 and TRBJ2-1): EPEVTQTPSHQVTQMGQEVILRCVPISNHLYFYWYRQILGQKVEFLVSFYNNEISEKSEIFDDQFSVERPDGSNFTLKIRSTKLEDSAMYFCASSVSGYEQFFGPGTRLTVL.

This clonotype has a handful of counts. This chain links TRBV28 with TRBJ1-5; TRBD1 agrees at 8 bases. Germline V gene lookup returns CDR1 MDHEN and CDR2 SYDVKM. The CDR3 has 13 amino acids. V shed 5 bases and J 7 bases; nucleotides not matched to a gene: 4. The CDR3 here is CASSPDRVQPQHF. CDR3 in DNA: TGTGCCAGCAGTCCGGACAGGGTCCAGCCCCAGCATTTT.

This clonotype was observed a handful of times. The J gene is TRBJ1-1, the V gene TRBV27; 7 bases agree with TRBD1. Losses at the gene ends were 5 bases for V and 4 bases for J; bases not matched to a gene: 10. Germline V gene lookup returns CDR1 MNHEY and CDR2 SMNVEV (reference sequence). The CDR3 is 15 amino acids. This CDR3 is CASSNDRAPATEAFF. The CDR3 region has the DNA TGTGCCAGCAGTAACGACAGGGCTCCGGCCACTGAAGCTTTCTTT.

This clonotype came up a few times. This chain links TRBV6-1 with TRBJ1-5, with D possibly matching TRBD1 (6 bases). Trimming shortened V by 5 bases and J by 0 bases, and 14 bases separated the two germline ends. The CDR3 length is 16 residues. Germline V CDR1 and CDR2: MNHNS, SASEGT. The CDR3 loop reads CASSILTGFSNQPQHF. In DNA form, the CDR3 reads TGTGCCAGCAGTATCCTTACAGGGTTTAGCAATCAGCCCCAGCATTTT.

This sequence joins TRBV6-2 or TRBV6-3 and TRBJ2-7, with 7 bases aligning to TRBD1. The CDR3 length is 13 residues. Germline trimming cut 8 bases from V and 1 base from J; bases unmatched to any gene: 5. CDR1 and CDR2 (germline): MNHEY, SVGEGT. Here the CDR3 reads CASETGKSYEQYF. The CDR3 DNA is TGTGCCAGCGAGACAGGGAAGTCCTACGAGCAGTACTTC.

With regard to this clonotype: The junction differs from germline at one of its ends, possibly a read error. V usage is TRBV2 and J usage is TRBJ2-2, with TRBD2 as a possible D gene (6 bases). The CDR3 loop spans 14 amino acids. From germline, CDR1 is SNHLY and CDR2 FYNNEI. CDR3 sequence: CASSALLNTGGLFF. For the CDR3, the DNA is TGTGCCAGCAGTGCCCTATTGAACACCGGGGGGCTGTTTTTT.

In this sample, this clonotype turned up a few times. The rearrangement links TRBV6-1 to TRBJ2-3; perhaps TRBD1 as D (6 bases). The CDR3 is 14 amino acids. The ends were cut back, 4 bases at V and 1 base at J, with 9 bases in the middle. Germline V gene sequence: CDR1 MNHNS, CDR2 SASEGT. In nucleotides, the CDR3 is TGTGCCAGCAGTGCGTGGACAGGCACAGATACGCAGTATTTT. It specifies CASSAWTGTDTQYF.

The chain is built from TRBV7-2 and TRBJ2-5; no firm D call. V was cut by 5 bases and J by 3 bases, with 7 bases left in between. From germline, CDR1 is SGHTA and CDR2 FQGNSA. The CDR3 is 12 amino acids. CDR3 sequence reads: CASSRPKETQYF. The CDR3 nucleotides are TGTGCCAGCAGCCGCCCGAAAGAGACCCAGTACTTC.

This clonotype has just a few counts. The chain links TRBV20-1 to TRBJ2-2; tentatively, D is TRBD1 (6 bases). Germline V gene sequence: CDR1 DFQATT, CDR2 SNEGSKA (reference sequence). The CDR3 sequence is 16 residues long. Trimming took 6 bases from V and 4 from J, leaving 21 bases between them. The CDR3: CSAPKPGQPVTGELFF. As DNA, the CDR3 is TGCAGTGCCCCGAAGCCGGGACAACCAGTCACCGGGGAGCTGTTTTTT.

The chain has TRBV11-2 and TRBJ1-2; D not certain. The CDR3 extends over 14 amino acids. Trimming cost V 5 bases and J 3 bases, with 13 bases left between them. Germline CDR1 and CDR2: SGHAT and FQNNGV. CDR3 sequence: CASSRRTPDYGYTF. CDR3 DNA: TGTGCCAGCAGCCGCAGGACGCCCGACTATGGCTACACCTTC.

The V gene is TRBV20-1, the J gene TRBJ2-5; the D gene is possibly TRBD2 (5 bases). Between the trimmed V and J ends, which lost 4 bases and 2 bases, there was a span of 8 bases. This CDR3 region has 12 residues. CDR1 DFQATT and CDR2 SNEGSKA come from the germline V gene (reference sequence). This CDR3 reads CSATTGQETQYF. DNA for the CDR3: TGCAGTGCTACCACGGGGCAAGAGACCCAGTACTTC.

The V and J genes are TRBV7-9 and TRBJ2-1; the match to TRBD2 covers 8 bases. With V trimmed by 3 bases and J by 5 bases, 9 bases remained unmatched. CDR1 is SEHNR, CDR2 FQNEAQ, per germline (reference sequence). This CDR3 comprises 16 residues. The CDR3 sequence is CASSFRGGLGNNEQFF. CDR3 sequence (DNA): TGTGCCAGCAGCTTTCGGGGGGGGCTGGGTAACAATGAGCAGTTCTTC.

The chain carries TRBV11-1 and TRBJ2-6, with D unclear. There are 19 residues in the CDR3. The ends were cut back, 1 base at V and 2 bases at J, with 18 bases in the middle. CDR1 is SGHAT and CDR2 is FQDESV in the germline V gene (reference sequence). The CDR3 region has the DNA TGTGCCAGCAGCTTAGATAAAAGGGCCGCTGGTGCTGGGGCCAACGTCCTGACTTTC. Its translation is CASSLDKRAAGAGANVLTF.

This clonotype was seen once. This sequence joins TRBV4-2 and TRBJ1-5; no firm D call. V was shortened by 0 bases and J by 5 bases, with 11 bases between the two germline ends. CDR1 and CDR2 from the germline V gene are LGHNA and YNFKEQ. CDR3 length: 15 residues. The CDR3 protein is CASSQDGTSDQPQHF. For the CDR3, the DNA is TGTGCCAGCAGCCAAGATGGAACATCAGATCAGCCCCAGCATTTT.

The V gene is TRBV4-2, the J gene TRBJ2-5; D possibly corresponds to TRBD2 (7 bases). Trimming pared 3 bases from V and 0 bases from J, leaving 14 bases between. Germline V gives CDR1 LGHNA, CDR2 YNFKEQ. The CDR3 consists of 16 residues. The CDR3 region has the DNA TGTGCCAGCAGCCAGGCGGGGGCAGGGAACCAAGAGACCCAGTACTTC. Its translation is CASSQAGAGNQETQYF.

This clonotype was seen only a few times. This sequence joins TRBV11-2 and TRBJ1-6; the D gene is possibly TRBD1 (6 bases). The V gene's germline CDR1 is SGHAT and CDR2 FQNNGV. CDR3 length: 14 residues. V was cut by 5 bases and J by 10 bases, with 15 bases left in between. The CDR3 here is CASSRYRAGSPLHF. The DNA of the CDR3 is TGTGCCAGCAGCCGGTACAGGGCTGGGTCACCCCTCCACTTT.

The chain employs TRBV2 and TRBJ2-5; possibly TRBD2 for D (5 bases). The CDR3 contains 12 residues. The V gene's germline CDR1 is SNHLY and CDR2 FYNNEI. The V end lost 9 bases, the J end lost 4 bases, and 12 bases lay between the germline ends. The CDR3 region is CARGSGRETQYF. CDR3 nucleotide sequence: TGTGCCAGAGGGAGTGGACGAGAGACCCAGTACTTC.

This clonotype has just one count. The V gene is TRBV11-3, the J gene TRBJ2-1; D ambiguous. Looked up from germline, CDR1 is SGHNT and CDR2 is YENEEA. The CDR3 spans 13 residues. V was shortened by 6 bases and J by 3 bases, with 9 bases between the two germline ends. The CDR3 DNA reads TGTGCCAGCAGTTCGGGCAGCTACAATGAGCAGTTCTTC. This translates into CASSSGSYNEQFF.

The rearrangement uses TRBV27 and TRBJ2-7; the D gene is possibly TRBD2 (6 bases). V was shortened by 3 bases and J by 3 bases, with 15 bases between the two germline ends. The germline CDR1 and CDR2 sequences are MNHEY and SMNVEV (reference sequence). The CDR3 totals 15 residues. The DNA for the CDR3 is TGTGCCAGCAGTTTGTCGGGGGTAAGATTCTACGAGCAGTACTTC. It yields the protein CASSLSGVRFYEQYF.

This clonotype is medium-sized in the sample. This chain connects TRBV4-2 to TRBJ1-2; D is undetermined. Germline V gene lookup returns CDR1 LGHNA and CDR2 YNFKEQ. V was clipped by 4 bases and J by 6 bases, with 18 bases between them. The CDR3 runs to 15 residues. CDR3: CASSPQRGGVDGYTF. CDR3 bases: TGTGCCAGCAGCCCCCAGCGCGGCGGTGTCGATGGCTACACCTTC.

This clonotype is medium-sized. V is TRBV6-1 and J is TRBJ1-3, with D unclear. The germline V gene has CDR1 MNHNS and CDR2 SASEGT. V lost 2 bases and J lost 3, with 8 bases in between. The CDR3 consists of 14 residues. The CDR3 loop is CASSEHAFGNTIYF. As DNA, the CDR3 is TGTGCCAGCAGTGAACACGCTTTTGGAAACACCATATATTTT.

The chain has TRBV7-3 and TRBJ1-2, with 7 bases aligning to TRBD1. CDR3 length equals 16 residues. With 5 bases clipped from V and 4 bases from J, the junction kept 13 bases outside the gene matches. Germline V CDR1 and CDR2: SGHTA, FQGTGA. The CDR3 DNA is TGTGCCAGCAGCCCCGGGACAGCAGGAGAGACCTATGGCTACACCTTC. This sequence encodes CASSPGTAGETYGYTF.